This record covers a single T cell receptor (beta chain). V shed 0 bases and J 7 bases; nucleotides not matched to a gene: 9. CDR3 length: 17 residues. Germline values: CDR1 MNHNS, CDR2 SASEGT. Repertoires were generated with immunoSEQ multiplex PCR, while TCRdb's copy carries only in-frame clones and drops some. The sample gives 400,000 to 550,000 clones, around nine tenths of which show up once; 4% to 4.5% is in the top ten. The record originates from a study of blood T cell repertoires in COVID-19. Study at large: COVID-19 samples collected from the United States, Italy and Spain covered acute and convalescent phases. T cells, B-cell-depleted T cells, or PBMCs provided the cDNA or gDNA that served as material.

V gene TRBV6-1 combines with J gene TRBJ1-4; 9 bases map to TRBD1. Sequenced sample: peripheral blood. This receptor was obtained from a woman between 25 and 40 years old with acute or convalescent COVID-19. The CDR3 coding sequence is TGTGCCAGCAGTGAAGCGCCCTTTGGACAGGGGACTGAAAAACTGTTTTTT. Amino acids: CASSEAPFGQGTEKLFF.